This passage covers 3 T cell receptor beta chains from one sample sequenced in a study of blood T cell repertoires in COVID-19 (dated by TCRdb to 2019 to 2021). The library was made by the immunoSEQ multiplex PCR assay. Held by TCRdb, this immuneACCESS table contains in-frame sequences only and omits some clones. Under half of the omission traces to an unresolved V gene where checked; the cause of the rest is unknown. The sample data list 300,000 to 350,000 clones, and around 90% of these were observed just once. The ten largest clones take up just under 4% of the sample. The specimen was peripheral blood. Every receptor here comes from a woman aged 55-75 years with COVID-19, enrolled during active disease.

In its sample, this clone was seen once. The chain has TRBV3-1 (or the pseudogene TRBV3-2) and TRBJ1-2, with TRBD1 identical over 9 bases. The CDR3 has 16 residues. The V gene's germline CDR1 is LGHDT and CDR2 YNNKEL (reference sequence). Trimming cost V 1 base and J 4 bases; bases outside gene matches: 7. The CDR3 is CASSQGVGTGLYGYTF. The DNA for the CDR3 is TGTGCCAGCAGCCAAGGTGTTGGGACAGGGCTCTATGGCTACACCTTC.

This clone came up a few times. V is TRBV6-5 and J is TRBJ1-5; D possibly corresponds to TRBD1 (5 bases). Trimming shortened V by 0 bases and J by 7 bases, and 10 bases separated the two germline ends. Germline V CDR1 and CDR2: MNHEY, SVGAGI. This CDR3 has 14 amino acids. CDR3 residues: CASSYSGVGQPQHF. CDR3 nucleotides: TGTGCCAGCAGTTACTCAGGGGTTGGCCAGCCCCAGCATTTT.

The chain links TRBV7-2 to TRBJ2-7; D might be TRBD1 (6 bases). V was cut by 0 bases and J by 3 bases, with 9 bases left in between. The length of the CDR3 is 14 residues. The germline V gene has CDR1 SGHTA and CDR2 FQGNSA. The CDR3 protein is CASSLAGQNYEQYF. The CDR3 nucleotides are TGTGCCAGCAGCTTAGCCGGACAGAACTACGAGCAGTACTTC. The full variable domain, with the rest looked up from reference TRBV7-2 and TRBJ2-7, is GAGVSQSPSNKVTEKGKDVELRCDPISGHTALYWYRQSLGQGLEFLIYFQGNSAPDKSGLPSDRFSAERTGGSVSTLTIQRTQQEDSAVYLCASSLAGQNYEQYFGPGTRLTVT.